These T cell receptor beta chains were read from a single sample in a study of blood T cell repertoires in COVID-19. Only in-frame clones appear in the TCRdb table, and some are missing; sequencing was by immunoSEQ multiplex PCR. The sample lists some 20,000 clones; 70% to 90% were seen once. Sequencing was carried out using peripheral blood. The receptors derive from a human donor in a cohort sampled during active COVID-19. The CDR3 runs from the conserved cysteine through the conserved F or W. The order of the fields is V gene, D gene, clone size, J gene, CDR3 length, CDR3 protein, CDR3 DNA. A D gene is named only where the DNA matches it firmly. Only part of the rows carry a size: once, few, many, or a class if the clone is expanded.

V gene: TRBV18
D gene: -
clone size: -
J gene: TRBJ1-5
CDR3 length: 16
CDR3 protein: CASSPPKDRGNQPQHF
CDR3 DNA: TGTGCCAGCTCACCACCCAAGGACCGGGGGAATCAGCCCCAGCATTTT

V gene: TRBV28
D gene: -
clone size: -
J gene: TRBJ1-6
CDR3 length: 16
CDR3 protein: CASSLYGLSIDSPLHF
CDR3 DNA: TGTGCCAGCAGTTTATACGGTTTAAGTATTGATTCACCCCTCCACTTT

V gene: TRBV12-3/TRBV12-4
D gene: -
clone size: -
J gene: TRBJ2-3
CDR3 length: 13
CDR3 protein: CATELSSTDTQYF
CDR3 DNA: TGTGCCACCGAACTTTCTAGCACAGATACGCAGTATTTT

V gene: TRBV7-9
D gene: -
clone size: -
J gene: TRBJ2-5
CDR3 length: 13
CDR3 protein: CASSLDGGETQYF
CDR3 DNA: TGTGCCAGCAGCTTGGACGGAGGGGAGACCCAGTACTTC

V gene: TRBV16
D gene: TRBD2
clone size: -
J gene: TRBJ2-1
CDR3 length: 14
CDR3 protein: CASSQWEGLGEQFF
CDR3 DNA: TGTGCCAGCAGCCAATGGGAGGGGCTGGGTGAGCAGTTCTTC

V gene: TRBV20-1
D gene: TRBD2
clone size: -
J gene: TRBJ2-1
CDR3 length: 16
CDR3 protein: CSASSSGSWSYNEQFF
CDR3 DNA: TGCAGTGCTAGTTCTAGCGGGAGTTGGTCCTACAATGAGCAGTTCTTC

V gene: TRBV6-6
D gene: -
clone size: -
J gene: TRBJ1-2
CDR3 length: 16
CDR3 protein: CASRATRQVGQYGYTF
CDR3 DNA: TGTGCCAGCAGAGCTACCAGACAGGTCGGCCAGTATGGCTACACCTTC

V gene: TRBV27
D gene: -
clone size: once
J gene: TRBJ2-2
CDR3 length: 13
CDR3 protein: CASSHYYTGELFF
CDR3 DNA: TGTGCCAGCAGTCATTACTACACCGGGGAGCTGTTTTTT

V gene: TRBV6-6
D gene: -
clone size: -
J gene: TRBJ1-6
CDR3 length: 14
CDR3 protein: CASSAAGGDSPLHF
CDR3 DNA: TGTGCCAGCAGTGCCGCGGGGGGTGATTCACCCCTCCACTTT

V gene: TRBV19
D gene: TRBD1
clone size: -
J gene: TRBJ2-2
CDR3 length: 15
CDR3 protein: CASNRGLTRGGELFF
CDR3 DNA: TGTGCCAGCAACAGGGGCCTGACCAGGGGCGGGGAGCTGTTTTTT

V gene: TRBV6-5
D gene: TRBD2
clone size: -
J gene: TRBJ2-1
CDR3 length: 14
CDR3 protein: CASRAGLAWHEQFF
CDR3 DNA: TGTGCCAGCAGGGCGGGACTAGCGTGGCATGAGCAGTTCTTC

V gene: TRBV2
D gene: TRBD1
clone size: -
J gene: TRBJ2-7
CDR3 length: 15
CDR3 protein: CASSRAGQASYEQYF
CDR3 DNA: TGTGCCAGCAGTCGGGCGGGACAGGCCTCCTACGAGCAGTACTTC

V gene: TRBV4-2
D gene: -
clone size: -
J gene: TRBJ2-3
CDR3 length: 16
CDR3 protein: CASSQGRGGGTDTQYF
CDR3 DNA: TGTGCCAGCAGCCAAGGGCGTGGCGGGGGCACAGATACGCAGTATTTT

V gene: TRBV27
D gene: -
clone size: -
J gene: TRBJ1-1
CDR3 length: 14
CDR3 protein: CASSLAGGGAEAFF
CDR3 DNA: TGTGCCAGCAGTTTAGCGGGGGGAGGGGCTGAAGCTTTCTTT

V gene: TRBV9
D gene: TRBD2
clone size: -
J gene: TRBJ2-1
CDR3 length: 15
CDR3 protein: CASQPLADIYNEQFF
CDR3 DNA: TGTGCCAGCCAGCCGCTAGCGGATATCTACAATGAGCAGTTCTTC

V gene: TRBV7-8
D gene: -
clone size: -
J gene: TRBJ2-3
CDR3 length: 15
CDR3 protein: CASSIIASSTDTQYF
CDR3 DNA: TGTGCCAGCAGCATAATAGCGTCTAGCACAGATACGCAGTATTTT

V gene: TRBV19
D gene: TRBD2
clone size: once
J gene: TRBJ2-3
CDR3 length: 15
CDR3 protein: CASSTSGWFTDTQYF
CDR3 DNA: TGTGCCAGTAGTACTAGCGGATGGTTCACAGATACGCAGTATTTT

V gene: TRBV4-2
D gene: -
clone size: -
J gene: TRBJ1-2
CDR3 length: 13
CDR3 protein: CASSQSDGVGYTF
CDR3 DNA: TGTGCCAGCAGCCAGAGTGACGGGGTCGGCTACACCTTC